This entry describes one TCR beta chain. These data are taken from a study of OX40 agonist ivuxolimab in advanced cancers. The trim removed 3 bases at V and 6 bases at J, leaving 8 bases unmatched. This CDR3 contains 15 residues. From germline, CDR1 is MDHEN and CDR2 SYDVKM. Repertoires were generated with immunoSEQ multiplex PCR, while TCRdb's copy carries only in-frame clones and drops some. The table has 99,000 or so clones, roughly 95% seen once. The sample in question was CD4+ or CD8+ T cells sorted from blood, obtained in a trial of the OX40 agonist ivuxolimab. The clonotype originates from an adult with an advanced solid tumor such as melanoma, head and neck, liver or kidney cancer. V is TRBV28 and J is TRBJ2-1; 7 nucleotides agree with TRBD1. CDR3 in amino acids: CASSFGTANSNEQFF. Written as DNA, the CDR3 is TGTGCCAGCAGTTTCGGGACAGCAAATAGCAATGAGCAGTTCTTC.